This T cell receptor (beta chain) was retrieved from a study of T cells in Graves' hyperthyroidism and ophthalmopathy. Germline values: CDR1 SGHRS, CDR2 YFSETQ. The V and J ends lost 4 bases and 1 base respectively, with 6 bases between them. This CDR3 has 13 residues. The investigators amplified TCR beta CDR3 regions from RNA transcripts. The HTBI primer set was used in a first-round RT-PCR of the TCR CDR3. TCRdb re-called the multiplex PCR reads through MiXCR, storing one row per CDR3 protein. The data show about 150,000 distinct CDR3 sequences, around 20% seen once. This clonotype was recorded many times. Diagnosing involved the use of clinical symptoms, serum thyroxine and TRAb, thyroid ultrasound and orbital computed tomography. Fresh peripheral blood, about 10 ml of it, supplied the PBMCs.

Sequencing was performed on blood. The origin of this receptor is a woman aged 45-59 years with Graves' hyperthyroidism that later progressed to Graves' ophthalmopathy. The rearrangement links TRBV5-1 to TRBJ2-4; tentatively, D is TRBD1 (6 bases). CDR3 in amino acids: CASSTGAKNIQYF. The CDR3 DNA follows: TGCGCCAGCAGCACAGGGGCCAAAAACATTCAGTACTTC.